The 20 T cell receptor beta chains below come from one sample, sequenced in a study of T cell responses to AZD1222 COVID-19 vaccine. This table comes from immunoSEQ multiplex PCR, and its TCRdb copy is limited to in-frame clones, with some not included. The repertoire holds 150,000 to 200,000 clones, roughly 93% seen once, with about 1% in the top ten. The material was peripheral blood, obtained 28 days after the second dose of the MenACWY control vaccine. Source of these receptors: an adult who received the MenACWY meningococcal vaccine as a control.

This chain uses TRBV6-2 or TRBV6-3 with TRBJ1-2; tentatively, D is TRBD1 (5 bases). V lost 5 bases, J lost 8 bases, and 15 bases lay in between. The CDR3 spans 13 residues. Germline-derived CDR1 and CDR2 are MNHEY and SVGEGT. The CDR3 DNA is TGTGCCAGCAGTCCACCTACAGGTGAAGGCTACACCTTC. Its protein is CASSPPTGEGYTF.

The CDR3 nucleotides are TGTGCCAGCAGCTTAGTTCAGGGGTCTGGACCCCTCCACTTT. Its translation is CASSLVQGSGPLHF. The rearrangement joins TRBV7-2 to TRBJ1-6, with D possibly TRBD1 on 6 matching bases. This CDR3 has 14 residues. Trimming cost V 1 base and J 12 bases, with 13 bases left between them. Germline CDR1 and CDR2: SGHTA and FQGNSA.

This chain links TRBV7-8 with TRBJ1-5; D ambiguous. This CDR3 spans 17 amino acids. V dropped 0 bases and J dropped 10 bases, with 22 bases sitting between them. CDR1 and CDR2 (germline): SGHVS, FQNEAQ. The CDR3 nucleotides are TGTGCCAGCAGCTTAGCGCGGATTTTTGGGCCCCATTATCCCCAGCATTTT. The encoded protein is CASSLARIFGPHYPQHF.

The chain carries TRBV7-6 and TRBJ1-2, with TRBD1 as a possible D gene (5 bases). Per the germline V gene, CDR1 is SGHVS and CDR2 is FNYEAQ. V shed 2 bases and J shed 7 bases, with 11 bases lying between them. This CDR3 is built from 13 residues. DNA for the CDR3: TGTGCCAGCAGCTTAAATAGAGGGGTTGGCTACACCTTC. Encoded protein: CASSLNRGVGYTF.

The genes are TRBV6-5 and TRBJ2-7; D assignment may be TRBD1 or TRBD2 (5 bases each). The ends were cut back, 4 bases at V and 4 bases at J, with 11 bases in the middle. The germline V gene has CDR1 MNHEY and CDR2 SVGAGI. This CDR3 has 13 amino acids. The CDR3 sequence: CASSLGPEYEQYF. The CDR3 nucleotides are TGTGCCAGCAGTTTGGGACCGGAATACGAGCAGTACTTC.

The V and J genes are TRBV2 and TRBJ1-4; TRBD1 is a possible D gene (5 bases). The CDR3 consists of 15 residues. Per germline, CDR1 SNHLY and CDR2 FYNNEI. Between the trimmed V and J ends, which lost 1 base and 7 bases, there was a span of 13 bases. CDR3 amino acids: CASSEGTGGGEKLFF. CDR3 in DNA: TGTGCCAGCAGTGAAGGAACAGGTGGGGGTGAAAAACTGTTTTTT.

J is TRBJ2-5 and V is TRBV5-1, with a possible D match to TRBD1 (6 bases). Deletions cut 4 bases from V and 2 bases from J, with 18 bases between. CDR1 and CDR2 from the germline V gene are SGHRS and YFSETQ. The CDR3 has 16 amino acids. CDR3 protein: CASSVYPGTLQETQYF. The DNA for the CDR3 is TGCGCCAGCAGCGTTTACCCCGGGACACTGCAAGAGACCCAGTACTTC.

In this sample, this clone turned up a few times. This chain joins TRBV28 and TRBJ1-2; 8 nucleotides align to TRBD1. The CDR3 runs 14 residues. Germline V gene sequence: CDR1 MDHEN, CDR2 SYDVKM. The ends lost 5 bases at V and 8 bases at J; junction bases unmatched: 10. CDR3 in amino acids: CASSPPVRGLGYTF. In DNA, the CDR3 is TGTGCCAGCAGTCCACCGGTCAGGGGGCTAGGCTACACCTTC.

The rearrangement joins TRBV13 to TRBJ1-4; the D is unclear. Per germline, CDR1 PRHDT and CDR2 FYEKMQ (reference sequence). CDR3 length equals 15 residues. Trimming shortened V by 5 bases and J by 7 bases, and 17 bases separated the two germline ends. CDR3 amino acids: CASSTPGLGREKLFF. CDR3 in DNA: TGTGCCAGCAGCACCCCCGGGTTGGGTCGTGAAAAACTGTTTTTT.

This sequence joins TRBV5-4 and TRBJ2-2, with 8 bases lining up with TRBD2. Germline lookup yields CDR1 SGHNT and CDR2 YYREEE (reference sequence). Trimming at V came to 5 bases and at J to 2 bases, leaving 5 bases not matched to a gene. The CDR3 is 15 residues long. The CDR3 nucleotides read TGTGCCAGCAGGCCAGGGACTAGTAACACCGGGGAGCTGTTTTTT. Translation: CASRPGTSNTGELFF. Supplemented by reference TRBV5-4 and TRBJ2-2, the full variable domain reads ETGVTQSPTHLIKTRGQQVTLRCSSQSGHNTVSWYQQALGQGPQFIFQYYREEENGRGNFPPRFSGLQFPNYSSELNVNALELDDSALYLCASRPGTSNTGELFFGEGSRLTVL.

The gene calls are TRBV6-5 and TRBJ2-2; TRBD2 might be the D (5 bases). The germline CDR1 and CDR2 sequences are MNHEY and SVGAGI. This CDR3 comprises 15 residues. The germline V and J ends were trimmed by 7 bases and 5 bases, with 17 bases remaining between them. The CDR3 here is CASTPTPAGTGELFF. The CDR3 nucleotides are TGTGCCAGCACCCCGACACCGGCGGGTACCGGGGAGCTGTTTTTT.

The chain carries TRBV7-6 and TRBJ2-1; 9 bases agree with TRBD1. Losses at the gene ends were 5 bases for V and 7 bases for J; bases not matched to a gene: 9. This CDR3 region has 15 residues. Germline-derived CDR1 and CDR2 are SGHVS and FNYEAQ. The CDR3 is CASSPIGTGLNEQFF. In DNA, the CDR3 is TGTGCCAGCAGCCCGATCGGGACAGGGTTGAATGAGCAGTTCTTC. The full variable domain, its missing parts supplied by reference TRBV7-6 and TRBJ2-1, is GAGVSQSPRYKVTKRGQDVALRCDPISGHVSLYWYRQALGQGPEFLTYFNYEAQQDKSGLPNDRFSAERPEGSISTLTIQRTEQRDSAMYRCASSPIGTGLNEQFFGPGTRLTVL.

V and J are TRBV6-6 and TRBJ1-1; possibly TRBD1 for D (5 bases). Germline V gene data show CDR1 as MNHNY and CDR2 as SVGAGI (reference sequence). V was trimmed by 4 bases and J by 5 bases, leaving 17 bases between them. The CDR3 length is 15 residues. The CDR3 bases are TGTGCCAGCAGTTCCGCCGGCAGGGTCGAGACTGAAGCTTTCTTT. It is translated as CASSSAGRVETEAFF.

The chain uses TRBV25-1 and TRBJ2-7; D is undetermined. The V end lost 8 bases, the J end lost 3 bases, and 8 bases lay between the germline ends. Germline assignment: CDR1 MGHDK and CDR2 SYGVNS. The CDR3 has 11 residues. The CDR3 sequence: CASDGDYEQYF. The CDR3 DNA reads as TGTGCCAGCGATGGGGACTACGAGCAGTACTTC.

The chain recombines TRBV5-5 with TRBJ1-2; D unclear. V was shortened by 0 bases and J by 5 bases, with 11 bases between the two germline ends. CDR3 size: 14 residues. Germline-derived CDR1 and CDR2 are SGHKS and YYEKEE (reference sequence). The CDR3 loop reads CASSLERQHYGYTF. Here the CDR3 DNA reads TGTGCCAGCAGCTTGGAGCGGCAGCATTATGGCTACACCTTC.

The chain employs TRBV30 and TRBJ1-4; D perhaps matches TRBD1 (6 bases). The CDR3 is 14 residues long. The germline V gene has CDR1 GTSNPN and CDR2 SVGIG (reference sequence). V lost 3 bases to trimming and J lost 4 bases, with 12 bases between them. The CDR3 region is CAWRGGAVNEKLFF. In nucleotides, the CDR3 is TGTGCCTGGAGAGGGGGGGCTGTTAATGAAAAACTGTTTTTT. The complete variable domain, with remaining parts taken from reference TRBV30 and TRBJ1-4, reads SQTIHQWPATLVQPVGSPLSLECTVEGTSNPNLYWYRQAAGRGLQLLFYSVGIGQISSEVPQNLSASRPQDRQFILSSKKLLLSDSGFYLCAWRGGAVNEKLFFGSGTQLSVL.

The J gene is TRBJ1-2, the V gene TRBV27; 9 bases line up with TRBD1. CDR1 is MNHEY, CDR2 SMNVEV, per germline (reference sequence). The trim removed 6 bases at V and 7 bases at J, leaving 9 bases unmatched. This CDR3 region has 14 residues. The CDR3 reads CASSPGTGWVGYTF. DNA of the CDR3: TGTGCCAGCAGCCCGGGGACAGGGTGGGTTGGCTACACCTTC.

The J gene is TRBJ1-5, the V gene TRBV12-3 or TRBV12-4, with D unresolved. V lost 5 bases and J lost 0, with 5 bases in between. The CDR3 loop spans 13 amino acids. The DNA of the CDR3 is TGTGCCAGCAGTAGGATTAGCAATCAGCCCCAGCATTTT. It translates to CASSRISNQPQHF.

This clone appeared once. The rearrangement links TRBV19 to TRBJ1-3; unclear D gene. The CDR3 totals 11 residues. Trimming removed 6 bases from V and 4 bases from J, with 4 bases in between. CDR1 is LNHDA and CDR2 is SQIVND in the germline V gene (reference sequence). For the CDR3, the DNA is TGTGCCAGTAGGGGGGGAAACACCATATATTTT. It specifies CASRGGNTIYF.

The chain links TRBV27 to TRBJ1-1, with unresolved D. The CDR3 runs to 12 residues. The germline V and J ends were trimmed by 5 bases and 6 bases, with 10 bases remaining between them. CDR1 MNHEY and CDR2 SMNVEV come from the germline V gene (reference sequence). This CDR3 is CASSRAASEAFF. CDR3 nucleotides: TGTGCCAGCAGTAGGGCGGCCTCTGAAGCTTTCTTT.